This T cell receptor (beta chain) was captured in a study of metastatic and nonmetastatic thyroid tumors. Germline V gene lookup returns CDR1 DFQATT and CDR2 SNEGSKA (reference sequence). There are 12 residues in the CDR3. Every patient underwent thyroid surgery untreated. Remarks on this clone: One end of the junction varies from germline; a read error may be responsible.

Original methodology: Construction of a distant-metastasis classifier for papillary thyroid cancer relied on CDR3 differences across clinicopathological groups. TCRdb re-called clones from the PCR reads using MiXCR. None of the V and J calls come from the authors' own analysis; TCRdb made them. The sample consists of around 53,000 clones, approximately 22% of them appearing once. The sequence came from a female donor with papillary thyroid cancer or a benign thyroid nodule (not recorded which). Some clones in this sample may be carry-over from other donors' samples. This rearrangement joins TRBV20-1 to TRBJ2-7; D not resolved. The sample was blood. The CDR3 here is CCALRCSYEQYF. The CDR3 DNA is TGCTGTGCCCTCAGGTGCTCCTACGAGCAGTACTTC.